This T cell receptor beta chain was recorded in a study of T cell repertoires in cytomegalovirus infection. Concerning this clonotype: Its target is not known.

A single record per CDR3 protein comes from TCRdb applying MiXCR to the reads. The sample includes roughly 990,000 distinct CDR3 sequences, roughly 31% of them seen just once. From germline, CDR1 is SQVTM and CDR2 ANQGSEA. This CDR3 is built from 13 residues. V was pared by 0 bases and J by 7 bases, with 12 bases between. The material sequenced was cultured CD8+ T cells from PBMCs, taken from culture after CMV antigen stimulation. The V and J genes are TRBV29-1 and TRBJ1-2; D not certain. This TCR derives from a human donor in good health (CMV status not recorded). Some clones in this sample may be carry-over from other donors' samples. The CDR3 is CSVEDRLSRGYTF. DNA of the CDR3: TGCAGCGTTGAAGACCGCCTGAGTCGTGGCTACACCTTC.